This is a list of T cell receptor beta chains from one sample in a study of blood T cell repertoires in COVID-19. TCRdb keeps only in-frame clones here, not all; method: immunoSEQ multiplex PCR. The sample yields approximately 350,000 clones, around 91% seen once. Material for sequencing was PBMCs or T cells enriched from blood (not recorded which). The source of these receptors is a man younger than 35 who had recovered from COVID-19. CDR3s include the opening cysteine and the closing phenylalanine or tryptophan. A D gene is named only where the DNA matches it firmly. A clone size is listed for some rows: how often the clone was seen (once, few, many), or a class if it is expanded.

clone_size: -
cdr3_length: 18
d_call: TRBD2
v_call: TRBV7-9
j_call: TRBJ2-7
cdr3_aa: CASSPQDYTSGSAYEQYF
cdr3_nt: TGTGCCAGCAGCCCACAAGACTATACTAGCGGGAGTGCGTACGAGCAGTACTTC

clone_size: few
cdr3_length: 14
d_call: -
v_call: TRBV7-2
j_call: TRBJ2-5
cdr3_aa: CASSLAATRETQYF
cdr3_nt: TGTGCCAGCAGCTTAGCCGCGACTAGAGAGACCCAGTACTTC

clone_size: -
cdr3_length: 16
d_call: -
v_call: TRBV5-1
j_call: TRBJ2-3
cdr3_aa: CASSLTPGLMADTQYF
cdr3_nt: TGCGCCAGCAGCTTGACACCGGGACTGATGGCAGATACGCAGTATTTT

clone_size: -
cdr3_length: 17
d_call: -
v_call: TRBV7-2
j_call: TRBJ1-5
cdr3_aa: CASSLSPTASLDQPQHF
cdr3_nt: TGTGCCAGCAGCTTATCCCCTACGGCCAGCCTAGATCAGCCCCAGCATTTT

clone_size: -
cdr3_length: 16
d_call: TRBD1
v_call: TRBV5-1
j_call: TRBJ2-2
cdr3_aa: CASSLWTGDNTGELFF
cdr3_nt: TGCGCCAGCAGCCTTTGGACAGGCGACAACACCGGGGAGCTGTTTTTT

clone_size: -
cdr3_length: 14
d_call: -
v_call: TRBV1
j_call: TRBJ1-3
cdr3_aa: CTSSQEGGGNTIYF
cdr3_nt: TGCACCAGCAGCCAAGAGGGAGGCGGAAACACCATATATTTT

clone_size: few
cdr3_length: 16
d_call: TRBD1
v_call: TRBV6-5
j_call: TRBJ2-5
cdr3_aa: CASSSLEGQGYGTQYF
cdr3_nt: TGTGCCAGCAGTTCGTTGGAGGGACAGGGTTATGGGACCCAGTACTTC

clone_size: -
cdr3_length: 16
d_call: TRBD1
v_call: TRBV27
j_call: TRBJ1-4
cdr3_aa: CASSRLPGQGNEKLFF
cdr3_nt: TGTGCCAGCAGTCGCCTGCCCGGACAGGGGAATGAAAAACTGTTTTTT

clone_size: -
cdr3_length: 16
d_call: TRBD2
v_call: TRBV7-9
j_call: TRBJ2-5
cdr3_aa: CASSAQLAGEGETQYF
cdr3_nt: TGTGCCAGCAGCGCGCAACTAGCGGGAGAGGGGGAGACCCAGTACTTC

clone_size: -
cdr3_length: 16
d_call: TRBD2
v_call: TRBV7-3
j_call: TRBJ2-4
cdr3_aa: CASSSTPGRAPNIQYF
cdr3_nt: TGTGCCAGCAGCTCCACCCCTGGGAGGGCCCCAAACATTCAGTACTTC

clone_size: -
cdr3_length: 14
d_call: -
v_call: TRBV28
j_call: TRBJ1-6
cdr3_aa: CASTGGTSLFHLHF
cdr3_nt: TGTGCCAGCACGGGAGGGACATCGCTTTTTCACCTCCACTTT

clone_size: once
cdr3_length: 16
d_call: TRBD1
v_call: TRBV9
j_call: TRBJ2-5
cdr3_aa: CASSGHSTGYQETQYF
cdr3_nt: TGTGCCAGCAGCGGCCATTCGACAGGGTACCAAGAGACCCAGTACTTC